The sequence of this T cell receptor beta chain was determined in a study of metastatic and nonmetastatic thyroid tumors. Findings and limits, study-wide: For both blood and tumor, malignant thyroid tumors reportedly showed significantly higher TCR beta diversity than benign nodules did.

Per the authors' pipeline: The study's classifier, a distant-metastasis tool for papillary thyroid cancer, was built using CDR3 differences across clinicopathological groups. TCRdb re-clonotyped the PCR reads via MiXCR. TCRdb's processing, not the authors' own work, is the source of the V and J calls. In the table there are 20,000 to 25,000 clones, roughly 18% of which are singletons. This clone was counted at least ten times. Antigen unknown. Every patient underwent thyroid surgery untreated. Germline V CDR1 and CDR2: DFQATT, SNEGSKA (reference sequence). Trimming removed 5 bases from V and 11 bases from J, with 13 bases in between. The CDR3 contains 11 residues.

V is TRBV20-1 and J is TRBJ1-5; D is unclear. The sequencing sample was made of blood. The TCR was taken from a male donor with papillary thyroid cancer or a benign thyroid nodule (not recorded which). Some clones in this sample may be carry-over from other donors' samples. The CDR3 coding sequence is TGCAGTGCTGCGGACGGCCCGACCCAGCATTTT. Its protein product is CSAADGPTQHF.